Listed below are T cell receptor beta chains from one sample, sequenced in a study of beta chain features in type 1 diabetes. Here immunoSEQ multiplex PCR was the method, and the copy in TCRdb shows in-frame clones only, minus some. The sample includes around 500,000 clones, approximately 28% of them seen just once. The sample comprised naive CD4+ T cells from blood. The receptors stem from a man aged 18 to 29 in good health. Each CDR3 is given with its conserved first and last residue. The order of the fields is V gene, J gene, clone size, D gene, CDR3 protein, CDR3 DNA. A D gene is named only where the DNA matches it firmly. A clone size is listed for some rows: how often the clone was seen (once, few, many), or a class if it is expanded.

v_call: TRBV4-1
j_call: TRBJ2-1
clone_size: .
d_call: TRBD2
cdr3_aa: CASSQVRAGGGLEQFF
cdr3_nt: TGCGCCAGCAGCCAAGTTCGGGCGGGAGGAGGCCTTGAGCAGTTCTTC

v_call: TRBV29-1
j_call: TRBJ2-1
clone_size: .
d_call: .
cdr3_aa: CSVGPLARYNEQFF
cdr3_nt: TGCAGCGTTGGTCCCCTAGCGAGATACAATGAGCAGTTCTTC

v_call: TRBV11-2
j_call: TRBJ1-2
clone_size: .
d_call: TRBD1
cdr3_aa: CASSSWTGNYGYTF
cdr3_nt: TGTGCCAGCAGCTCATGGACAGGGAACTATGGCTACACCTTC

v_call: TRBV15
j_call: TRBJ2-5
clone_size: .
d_call: .
cdr3_aa: CATSREGQGETQYF
cdr3_nt: TGTGCCACCAGCAGAGAGGGCCAGGGTGAGACCCAGTACTTC

v_call: TRBV25-1
j_call: TRBJ2-5
clone_size: .
d_call: .
cdr3_aa: CASSDLRTDQETQYF
cdr3_nt: TGTGCCAGCAGTGACCTGAGGACAGACCAAGAGACCCAGTACTTC

v_call: TRBV5-6
j_call: TRBJ2-5
clone_size: once
d_call: .
cdr3_aa: CASSLALAEETQYF
cdr3_nt: TGTGCCAGCAGCTTGGCGTTAGCGGAAGAGACCCAGTACTTC

v_call: TRBV4-1
j_call: TRBJ2-7
clone_size: .
d_call: .
cdr3_aa: CASSQGLADLSYEQYF
cdr3_nt: TGCGCCAGCAGCCAAGGTTTAGCGGATCTCTCCTACGAGCAGTACTTC

v_call: TRBV30
j_call: TRBJ2-3
clone_size: .
d_call: .
cdr3_aa: CAWGTGFFGTQYF
cdr3_nt: TGTGCCTGGGGAACAGGTTTTTTCGGTACGCAGTATTTT

v_call: TRBV30
j_call: TRBJ2-7
clone_size: few
d_call: TRBD2
cdr3_aa: CAWSVLEGTSRREQYF
cdr3_nt: TGTGCCTGGAGTGTCTTGGAGGGGACTAGCCGCCGGGAGCAGTACTTC

v_call: TRBV10-3
j_call: TRBJ1-2
clone_size: .
d_call: TRBD1
cdr3_aa: CAISADRDAYGYTF
cdr3_nt: TGTGCCATCAGTGCGGACAGGGACGCCTATGGCTACACCTTC

v_call: TRBV7-2
j_call: TRBJ2-1
clone_size: few
d_call: .
cdr3_aa: CASSSGASSYNEQFF
cdr3_nt: TGTGCCAGCAGTTCCGGGGCGAGCTCCTACAATGAGCAGTTCTTC

v_call: TRBV29-1
j_call: TRBJ2-3
clone_size: few
d_call: .
cdr3_aa: CSVDMELRDTQYF
cdr3_nt: TGCAGCGTTGATATGGAGCTCCGGGATACGCAGTATTTT

v_call: TRBV2
j_call: TRBJ2-1
clone_size: .
d_call: TRBD2
cdr3_aa: CASRGTSGSYNEQFF
cdr3_nt: TGTGCCAGCAGGGGGACTAGCGGGAGCTACAATGAGCAGTTCTTC

v_call: TRBV30
j_call: TRBJ1-4
clone_size: few
d_call: .
cdr3_aa: CAWSRSTNEKLFF
cdr3_nt: TGTGCCTGGAGCAGATCAACTAATGAAAAACTGTTTTTT

v_call: TRBV7-9
j_call: TRBJ2-7
clone_size: many
d_call: TRBD1
cdr3_aa: CASSSDRGQGREQYF
cdr3_nt: TGTGCCAGCAGCTCGGACAGGGGGCAAGGTCGCGAGCAGTACTTC

v_call: TRBV30
j_call: TRBJ2-5
clone_size: few
d_call: .
cdr3_aa: CAWSVIKETQYF
cdr3_nt: TGTGCCTGGAGTGTCATCAAAGAGACCCAGTACTTC

v_call: TRBV5-1
j_call: TRBJ2-1
clone_size: few
d_call: TRBD2
cdr3_aa: CASSLGTSVYNEQFF
cdr3_nt: TGCGCCAGCAGCTTGGGGACTAGCGTTTACAATGAGCAGTTCTTC

v_call: TRBV28
j_call: TRBJ2-1
clone_size: .
d_call: TRBD1
cdr3_aa: CASSSWTGAYNEQFF
cdr3_nt: TGTGCCAGCAGTTCCTGGACAGGGGCGTACAATGAGCAGTTCTTC

v_call: TRBV19
j_call: TRBJ2-2
clone_size: .
d_call: .
cdr3_aa: CASSTTGTGELFF
cdr3_nt: TGTGCCAGTAGTACGACGGGCACCGGGGAGCTGTTTTTT

v_call: TRBV29-1
j_call: TRBJ2-7
clone_size: .
d_call: .
cdr3_aa: CSVVRDAGSYEQYF
cdr3_nt: TGCAGCGTTGTCCGGGACGCAGGCTCCTACGAGCAGTACTTC

v_call: TRBV19
j_call: TRBJ2-1
clone_size: .
d_call: .
cdr3_aa: CASSIRSDYNEQFF
cdr3_nt: TGTGCCAGTAGTATTCGGTCGGATTACAATGAGCAGTTCTTC

v_call: TRBV30
j_call: TRBJ1-1
clone_size: .
d_call: .
cdr3_aa: CAWSNTQAPNTEAFF
cdr3_nt: TGTGCCTGGAGTAACACACAGGCCCCGAACACTGAAGCTTTCTTT

v_call: TRBV9
j_call: TRBJ2-3
clone_size: .
d_call: .
cdr3_aa: CASSVGDGVTQYF
cdr3_nt: TGTGCCAGCAGCGTAGGTGACGGCGTCACGCAGTATTTT

v_call: TRBV30
j_call: TRBJ1-2
clone_size: .
d_call: .
cdr3_aa: CAWTVHGLAFGYTF
cdr3_nt: TGTGCCTGGACGGTTCACGGCCTTGCGTTCGGCTACACCTTC

v_call: TRBV5-1
j_call: TRBJ2-1
clone_size: .
d_call: TRBD2
cdr3_aa: CASSLGTSGYNEQFF
cdr3_nt: TGCGCCAGCAGCTTGGGGACTAGCGGTTACAATGAGCAGTTCTTC

v_call: TRBV7-2
j_call: TRBJ2-3
clone_size: few
d_call: .
cdr3_aa: CASSFSTDTQYF
cdr3_nt: TGTGCCAGCAGTTTCAGCACAGATACGCAGTATTTT

v_call: TRBV29-1
j_call: TRBJ2-1
clone_size: few
d_call: .
cdr3_aa: CSVEDWGRERYNEQFF
cdr3_nt: TGCAGCGTTGAAGATTGGGGTCGGGAGCGGTACAATGAGCAGTTCTTC

v_call: TRBV15
j_call: TRBJ2-2
clone_size: .
d_call: .
cdr3_aa: CATSRDPGSGELFF
cdr3_nt: TGTGCCACCAGCAGAGATCCGGGGAGCGGGGAGCTGTTTTTT

v_call: TRBV30
j_call: TRBJ1-1
clone_size: .
d_call: TRBD1
cdr3_aa: CAWSRGQGGTEAFF
cdr3_nt: TGTGCCTGGAGTAGGGGACAGGGTGGTACTGAAGCTTTCTTT

v_call: TRBV10-3
j_call: TRBJ2-1
clone_size: few
d_call: .
cdr3_aa: CAISDSFFAEQFF
cdr3_nt: TGTGCCATCAGTGATTCGTTCTTCGCTGAGCAGTTCTTC

v_call: TRBV11-2
j_call: TRBJ2-7
clone_size: .
d_call: .
cdr3_aa: CASSHFGERLVRPYF
cdr3_nt: TGTGCCAGCAGCCATTTTGGCGAGCGGCTCGTTCGTCCGTACTTC

v_call: TRBV30
j_call: TRBJ2-7
clone_size: .
d_call: .
cdr3_aa: CAWRIKGSYEQYF
cdr3_nt: TGTGCCTGGAGAATAAAGGGCTCCTACGAGCAGTACTTC

v_call: TRBV30
j_call: TRBJ2-1
clone_size: .
d_call: TRBD2
cdr3_aa: CAWSVHPLGGLQFF
cdr3_nt: TGTGCCTGGAGTGTACACCCCCTGGGAGGGTTGCAGTTCTTC

v_call: TRBV27
j_call: TRBJ2-1
clone_size: .
d_call: .
cdr3_aa: CASSPVGPGEFF
cdr3_nt: TGTGCCAGCAGCCCCGTAGGCCCCGGGGAGTTCTTC

v_call: TRBV9
j_call: TRBJ2-3
clone_size: .
d_call: TRBD2
cdr3_aa: CASSVAVGTSDKDTQYF
cdr3_nt: TGTGCCAGCAGCGTAGCTGTCGGGACTAGCGATAAAGATACGCAGTATTTT

v_call: TRBV13
j_call: TRBJ2-3
clone_size: .
d_call: TRBD2
cdr3_aa: CASSYLAGLAGSKTQYF
cdr3_nt: TGTGCCAGCAGCTACTTGGCGGGACTAGCGGGATCGAAGACGCAGTATTTT

v_call: TRBV9
j_call: TRBJ2-3
clone_size: .
d_call: .
cdr3_aa: CASSVPWTYDPINADTQYF
cdr3_nt: TGTGCCAGCAGCGTACCATGGACCTATGACCCGATCAATGCAGATACGCAGTATTTT

v_call: TRBV30
j_call: TRBJ2-1
clone_size: few
d_call: TRBD2
cdr3_aa: CAWNGLAVDNEQFF
cdr3_nt: TGTGCCTGGAACGGACTAGCGGTTGACAATGAGCAGTTCTTC

v_call: TRBV15
j_call: TRBJ2-1
clone_size: .
d_call: .
cdr3_aa: CATSRAKIEQFF
cdr3_nt: TGTGCCACCAGCAGAGCTAAAATTGAGCAGTTCTTC

v_call: TRBV7-9
j_call: TRBJ1-2
clone_size: .
d_call: .
cdr3_aa: CASGQLQNYGYTF
cdr3_nt: TGTGCCAGCGGACAACTACAGAACTATGGCTACACCTTC

v_call: TRBV4-1
j_call: TRBJ2-1
clone_size: .
d_call: TRBD1
cdr3_aa: CASSQPRQGRNEQFF
cdr3_nt: TGCGCCAGCAGCCAACCGCGACAGGGCCGCAATGAGCAGTTCTTC

v_call: TRBV18
j_call: TRBJ1-1
clone_size: .
d_call: .
cdr3_aa: CASSQGSGPTEAFF
cdr3_nt: TGTGCCAGCTCACAGGGCTCGGGGCCCACTGAAGCTTTCTTT

v_call: TRBV7-4
j_call: TRBJ2-3
clone_size: .
d_call: .
cdr3_aa: CASSLRGESTDTQYF
cdr3_nt: TGTGCCAGCAGCTTAAGGGGAGAAAGCACAGATACGCAGTATTTT

v_call: TRBV30
j_call: TRBJ2-7
clone_size: .
d_call: .
cdr3_aa: CAWSMGIEQYF
cdr3_nt: TGTGCCTGGAGTATGGGGATCGAGCAGTACTTC

v_call: TRBV7-2
j_call: TRBJ2-5
clone_size: few
d_call: .
cdr3_aa: CASSLVQSQETQYF
cdr3_nt: TGTGCCAGCAGCTTAGTCCAGTCCCAAGAGACCCAGTACTTC

v_call: TRBV4-2
j_call: TRBJ2-2
clone_size: few
d_call: .
cdr3_aa: CASSQVWVTGELFF
cdr3_nt: TGTGCCAGCAGCCAAGTTTGGGTCACCGGGGAGCTGTTTTTT

v_call: TRBV5-1
j_call: TRBJ1-2
clone_size: once
d_call: TRBD1
cdr3_aa: CASSPGQGNYGYTF
cdr3_nt: TGCGCCAGCAGCCCTGGACAGGGGAACTATGGCTACACCTTC

v_call: TRBV19
j_call: TRBJ2-1
clone_size: few
d_call: .
cdr3_aa: CASSIEYRNNEQFF
cdr3_nt: TGTGCCAGTAGTATAGAGTATAGAAACAATGAGCAGTTCTTC

v_call: TRBV9
j_call: TRBJ2-3
clone_size: .
d_call: .
cdr3_aa: CASSAPRDSEATDTQYF
cdr3_nt: TGTGCCAGCAGCGCCCCCAGGGACTCTGAGGCAACAGATACGCAGTATTTT

v_call: TRBV14
j_call: TRBJ2-3
clone_size: few
d_call: .
cdr3_aa: CASSPQTGLSFTDTQYF
cdr3_nt: TGTGCCAGCAGTCCCCAGACGGGACTTTCCTTCACAGATACGCAGTATTTT

v_call: TRBV11-2
j_call: TRBJ1-1
clone_size: few
d_call: .
cdr3_aa: CASSLDWGTWNTEAFF
cdr3_nt: TGTGCCAGCAGCTTAGATTGGGGAACGTGGAACACTGAAGCTTTCTTT

v_call: TRBV29-1
j_call: TRBJ2-1
clone_size: few
d_call: TRBD2
cdr3_aa: CSVESSGSGSYNEQFF
cdr3_nt: TGCAGCGTTGAGTCTAGCGGGAGTGGGTCCTACAATGAGCAGTTCTTC

v_call: TRBV4-2
j_call: TRBJ2-3
clone_size: few
d_call: TRBD1
cdr3_aa: CASSRRDRGAKDTQYF
cdr3_nt: TGTGCCAGCAGCCGGCGGGACAGGGGAGCAAAGGATACGCAGTATTTT

v_call: TRBV7-2
j_call: TRBJ2-1
clone_size: .
d_call: .
cdr3_aa: CASSLSRGYNEQFF
cdr3_nt: TGTGCCAGCAGCTTAAGTCGTGGCTACAATGAGCAGTTCTTC

v_call: TRBV30
j_call: TRBJ1-2
clone_size: .
d_call: .
cdr3_aa: CAWSGRRIPYGYTF
cdr3_nt: TGTGCCTGGAGTGGCAGGAGGATTCCATATGGCTACACCTTC

v_call: TRBV7-7
j_call: TRBJ2-3
clone_size: few
d_call: .
cdr3_aa: CASSSETRDTQYF
cdr3_nt: TGTGCCAGCAGCTCAGAAACTCGGGATACGCAGTATTTT

v_call: TRBV5-1
j_call: TRBJ2-7
clone_size: .
d_call: .
cdr3_aa: CASTPGPGLEQYF
cdr3_nt: TGCGCCAGCACCCCAGGGCCGGGTTTGGAGCAGTACTTC

v_call: TRBV10-3
j_call: TRBJ1-2
clone_size: .
d_call: .
cdr3_aa: CAISEGGGYGYTF
cdr3_nt: TGTGCCATCAGTGAGGGGGGTGGCTATGGCTACACCTTC

v_call: TRBV2
j_call: TRBJ1-2
clone_size: .
d_call: .
cdr3_aa: CASGRNYGYTF
cdr3_nt: TGTGCCAGCGGCCGAAACTATGGCTACACCTTC

v_call: TRBV30
j_call: TRBJ1-1
clone_size: .
d_call: .
cdr3_aa: CAWSGTTEHEAFF
cdr3_nt: TGTGCCTGGAGTGGAACGACCGAACATGAAGCTTTCTTT